This T cell receptor (beta chain) comes out of a study of radiation and T cells in renal cell carcinoma. Study details: Nephrectomy followed 15 Gy stereotactic body radiation by 4 weeks.

Comment on this clone: What it recognizes is unknown.

The study, taken as a whole, reports: Top tumor clonotypes rose in blood 2 weeks post-radiation, then contracted.

As for time point: blood 2 weeks post-SBRT. As to treatment: 15 Gy SBRT to primary tumor, nephrectomy 4 weeks later. Blood was sampled at baseline, 2 weeks and 4 weeks after SBRT. The patient's renal cell carcinoma had clear cell pathology. The data were produced by immunoSEQ multiplex PCR, yet TCRdb's version contains in-frame clones alone and is incomplete. The repertoire holds 100,000 to 150,000 clones, with 88% as singletons. V lost 0 bases to trimming and J lost 4 bases; unmatched junction nucleotides: 7. CDR1 and CDR2 from the germline V gene are SGHTA and FQGNSA. There are 17 residues in the CDR3.

Sample: blood, taken from a patient whose treatment included radiotherapy and nephrectomy. V gene TRBV7-2 combines with J gene TRBJ2-1, with 9 bases matching TRBD2. This TCR came from a woman in her sixties or seventies with renal cell carcinoma. The CDR3 DNA sequence: TGTGCCAGCAGCTTAGCTCTTACAGCGGGGGGTTACAATGAGCAGTTCTTC. Its protein product is CASSLALTAGGYNEQFF.